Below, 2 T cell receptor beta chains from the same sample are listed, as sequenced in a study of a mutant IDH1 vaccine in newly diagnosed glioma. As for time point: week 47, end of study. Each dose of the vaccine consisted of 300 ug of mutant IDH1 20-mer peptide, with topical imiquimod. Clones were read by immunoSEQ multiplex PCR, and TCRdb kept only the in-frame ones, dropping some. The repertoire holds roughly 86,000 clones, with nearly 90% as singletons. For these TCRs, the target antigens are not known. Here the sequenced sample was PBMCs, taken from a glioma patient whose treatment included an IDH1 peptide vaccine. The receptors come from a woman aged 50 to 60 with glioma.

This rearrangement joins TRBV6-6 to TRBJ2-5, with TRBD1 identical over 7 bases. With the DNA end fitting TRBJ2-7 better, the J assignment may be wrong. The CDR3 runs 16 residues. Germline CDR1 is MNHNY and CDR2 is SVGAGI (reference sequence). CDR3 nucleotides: TGTGCCAGCAGTTACTCGAGTAACAGGGGCCGCTACGAGCAGTACTTC. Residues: CASSYSSNRGRYEQYF.

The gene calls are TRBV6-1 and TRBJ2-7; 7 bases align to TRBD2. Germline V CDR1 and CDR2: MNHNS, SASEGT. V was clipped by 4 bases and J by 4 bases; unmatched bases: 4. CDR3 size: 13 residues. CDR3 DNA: TGTGCCAGCAGTGCCGGGGGAGGGTACGAGCAGTACTTC. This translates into CASSAGGGYEQYF.